The entry below describes one TCR beta chain. Its antigen remains unidentified. These data are taken from a study of T cell responses to AZD1222 COVID-19 vaccine. General study results and limits: The CD4 TCRs associated with vaccination extended across spike and predominated at 160-218 and 743-854. The study sampled repertoires only after the peak T cell response. Females made up more of the donors, who were largely white British, and clonal diversity may have come out too low.

The assay was immunoSEQ multiplex PCR, and TCRdb's table has in-frame clones only and misses some. Altogether around 250,000 clones are present, approximately 93% being singletons, with the ten largest covering roughly 0.51%. The V end lost 4 bases, the J end lost 5 bases, and 10 bases lay between the germline ends. Germline V gives CDR1 KGHDR, CDR2 SFDVKD. The CDR3 is 13 residues long. This receptor was identified in an adult in good health. The sample here was peripheral blood, taken on day 0 of AZD1222 vaccination. The J gene is TRBJ1-1, the V gene TRBV24-1; tentatively, D is TRBD1 (6 bases). DNA for the CDR3: TGTGCCACCAGTGACACAGGGCGGACTGAAGCTTTCTTT. Translating it yields CATSDTGRTEAFF.